This T cell receptor beta chain was documented in a study of shared clonotypes between healthy human individuals. CDR1 and CDR2 from the germline V gene are SGHTA and FQGNSA. The CDR3 spans 16 residues. V shed 2 bases and J 3 bases; nucleotides not matched to a gene: 2. Produced via immunoSEQ multiplex PCR; TCRdb's table is partial and in-frame only. There are roughly 330,000 clones in the sample; roughly 70% occur only once, and 10% lies in the top ten. The study, taken as a whole, reports: Clonotypes which were not shared had lower generation probabilities than clonotypes that all four donors shared. An effect of sequencing depth on clonotype sharing among donors was expected.

Into CD45RA+ naive and CD45RA-negative memory subsets, the CD4+ cells were split. With regard to this clone: The antigen is unknown.

The V and J genes are TRBV7-2 and TRBJ2-7, with 15 bases that match TRBD2. The sample consisted of memory CD4+ T cells sorted from blood. The sample's subset: CD45RA-negative fraction. This receptor was obtained from a man in his thirties or forties in good health. The chain's CDR3 is CASSLKGLAGGYEQYF. In DNA, the CDR3 is TGTGCCAGCAGCTTAAAGGGACTAGCGGGGGGCTACGAGCAGTACTTC.